This is a list of T cell receptor beta chains from one sample in a study of OX40 agonist ivuxolimab in advanced cancers. The assay was immunoSEQ multiplex PCR, and TCRdb's table has in-frame clones only and misses some. The sample has more than 35,000 clones, around 80% seen once. The starting material was CD4+ or CD8+ T cells sorted from blood, obtained in a trial of the OX40 agonist ivuxolimab. These receptor sequences come from an adult with an advanced solid tumor such as melanoma, head and neck, liver or kidney cancer. Each CDR3 is given with its conserved first and last residue. The order of the fields is J gene, V gene, CDR3 protein.

>TRBJ2-7|TRBV13
CASSPGLGSYEQYF
>TRBJ2-1|TRBV5-6
CASSPPTPAGVREQFF
>TRBJ2-7|TRBV28
CASSFSGTRSSYEQYF
>TRBJ1-6|TRBV7-2
CASSFVREGNSPLHF
>TRBJ2-1|TRBV4-1
CASRLGLETFF
>TRBJ1-5|TRBV5-1
CASSLGQGDQPQHF
>TRBJ2-7|TRBV5-6
CASSAGLTPYEQYF
>TRBJ2-7|TRBV2
CASSEGASGRQYEQYF
>TRBJ2-1|TRBV11-3
CATEGARSEQFF
>TRBJ1-1|TRBV19
CASSMAFMNTEAFF
>TRBJ2-5|TRBV7-2
CASSQGPWPKETQYF
>TRBJ2-1|TRBV27
CASSPRAGGLNEQFF
>TRBJ2-7|TRBV5-5
CASSLRADVSYEQYF
>TRBJ1-2|TRBV14
CASSLGTRRMGNYGYTF
>TRBJ2-7|TRBV15
CATSRGLATSYEQYF
>TRBJ2-1|TRBV27
CASSLRAINEQFF
>TRBJ2-7|TRBV27
CASSYSDTAEQYF
>TRBJ2-1|TRBV13
CASSRRGTYNEQFF
>TRBJ1-1|TRBV25-1
CASSEYFGTGHTAEAFF
>TRBJ2-7|TRBV5-4
CASSGGQGSVYEQYF
>TRBJ1-1|TRBV4-1
CASSPGQANTEAFF
>TRBJ2-7|TRBV11-2
CASSPPTGGFNYEQYF
>TRBJ1-2|TRBV11-3
CASSARDRLHYGYTF
>TRBJ2-3|TRBV2
CASRRAGGGTDTQYF
>TRBJ2-1|TRBV5-4
CASSLAYNLVEQFF
>TRBJ2-2|TRBV6-4
CASSEGVPGQGAGELFF
>TRBJ2-7|TRBV7-9
CASSGLSTYEQYF
>TRBJ2-7|TRBV7-6
CASSQYSGRAVEQYF
>TRBJ1-2|TRBV7-9
CASGTGGYGYTF
>TRBJ1-3|TRBV10-3
CAIRAAGTGNTIYF
>TRBJ2-2|TRBV10-1
CASSDLGMELFF
>TRBJ1-1|TRBV6-5
CASSYSVRGNTEAFF
>TRBJ2-5|TRBV11-2
CASSLRETQYF
>TRBJ2-7|TRBV28
CASSQDYNYEQYF
>TRBJ2-7|TRBV27
CATTNVYEQYF
>TRBJ2-1|TRBV5-5
CASSLVPEHNEQFF
>TRBJ2-1|TRBV5-1
CASRPGTGTDEQFF
>TRBJ1-1|TRBV11-1
CASRPTGAANTEAFF
>TRBJ2-5|TRBV5-8
CASSLELASETQYF